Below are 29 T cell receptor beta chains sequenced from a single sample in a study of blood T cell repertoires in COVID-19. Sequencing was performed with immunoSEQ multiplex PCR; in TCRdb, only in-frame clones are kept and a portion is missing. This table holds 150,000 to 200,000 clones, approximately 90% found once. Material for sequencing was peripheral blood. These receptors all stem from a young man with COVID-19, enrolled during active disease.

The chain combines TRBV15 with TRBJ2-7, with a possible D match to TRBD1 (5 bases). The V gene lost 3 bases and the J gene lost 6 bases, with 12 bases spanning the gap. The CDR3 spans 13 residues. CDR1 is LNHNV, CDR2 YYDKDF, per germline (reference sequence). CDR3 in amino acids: CATSRESRGEQYF. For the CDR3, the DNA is TGTGCCACCAGCAGGGAAAGTAGGGGCGAGCAGTACTTC. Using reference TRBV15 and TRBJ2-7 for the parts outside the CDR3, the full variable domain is DAMVIQNPRYQVTQFGKPVTLSCSQTLNHNVMYWYQQKSSQAPKLLFHYYDKDFNNEADTPDNFQSRRPNTSFCFLDIRSPGLGDTAMYLCATSRESRGEQYFGPGTRLTVT.

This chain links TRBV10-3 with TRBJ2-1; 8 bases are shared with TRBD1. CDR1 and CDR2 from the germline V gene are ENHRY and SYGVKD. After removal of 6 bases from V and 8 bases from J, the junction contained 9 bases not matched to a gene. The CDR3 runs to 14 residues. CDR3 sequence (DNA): TGTGCCATCAGCCGGACAGGGCCTTACGATGAGCAGTTCTTC. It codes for CAISRTGPYDEQFF.

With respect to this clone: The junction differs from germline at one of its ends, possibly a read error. CDR3 loop: CASSNNQGGSYNEQFF. CDR3 DNA: TGTGCTAGCAGTAACAACCAGGGGGGTTCCTACAATGAGCAGTTCTTC. The chain employs TRBV7-7 and TRBJ2-1; possibly TRBD1 for D (7 bases). CDR1 SSHAT and CDR2 FNYEAQ come from the germline V gene (reference sequence). This CDR3 has 16 residues.

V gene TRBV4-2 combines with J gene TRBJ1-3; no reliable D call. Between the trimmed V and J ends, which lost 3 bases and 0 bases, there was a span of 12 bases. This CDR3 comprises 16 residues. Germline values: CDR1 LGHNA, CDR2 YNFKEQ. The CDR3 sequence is CASSHLRYTSGNTIYF. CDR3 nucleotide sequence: TGTGCCAGCAGCCATCTGAGGTACACCTCTGGAAACACCATATATTTT.

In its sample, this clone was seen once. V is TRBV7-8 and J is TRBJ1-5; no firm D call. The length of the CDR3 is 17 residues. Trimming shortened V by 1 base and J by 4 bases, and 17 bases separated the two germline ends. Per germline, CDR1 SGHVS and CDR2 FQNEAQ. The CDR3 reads CASSLVRAGRENQPQHF. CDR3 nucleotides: TGTGCCAGCAGCTTAGTAAGGGCGGGGAGGGAGAATCAGCCCCAGCATTTT.

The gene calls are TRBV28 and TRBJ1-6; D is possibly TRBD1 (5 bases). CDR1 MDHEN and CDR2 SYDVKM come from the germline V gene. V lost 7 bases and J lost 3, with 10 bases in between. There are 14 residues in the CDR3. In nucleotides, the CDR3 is TGTGCCAGCAACCCAGGGAACTATAATTCACCCCTCCACTTT. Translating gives CASNPGNYNSPLHF.

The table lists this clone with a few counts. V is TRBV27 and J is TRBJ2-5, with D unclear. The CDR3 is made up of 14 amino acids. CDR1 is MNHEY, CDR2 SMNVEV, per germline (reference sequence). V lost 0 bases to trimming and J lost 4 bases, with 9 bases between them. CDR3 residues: CASSLSSPGETQYF. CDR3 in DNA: TGTGCCAGCAGTTTATCTAGTCCTGGAGAGACCCAGTACTTC.

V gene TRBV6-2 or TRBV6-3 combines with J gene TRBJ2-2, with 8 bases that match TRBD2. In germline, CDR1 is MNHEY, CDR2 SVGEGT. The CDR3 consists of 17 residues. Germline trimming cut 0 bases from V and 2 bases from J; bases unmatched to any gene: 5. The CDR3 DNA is TGTGCCAGCAGTTACTCGGCTAGCGGGCCCAACACCGGGGAGCTGTTTTTT. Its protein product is CASSYSASGPNTGELFF.

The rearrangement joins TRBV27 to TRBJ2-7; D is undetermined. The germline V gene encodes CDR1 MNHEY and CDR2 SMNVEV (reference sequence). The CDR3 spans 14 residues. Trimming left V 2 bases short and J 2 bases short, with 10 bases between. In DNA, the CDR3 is TGTGCCAGCAGTTTAACAATCCCCCCCTACGAGCAGTACTTC. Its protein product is CASSLTIPPYEQYF.

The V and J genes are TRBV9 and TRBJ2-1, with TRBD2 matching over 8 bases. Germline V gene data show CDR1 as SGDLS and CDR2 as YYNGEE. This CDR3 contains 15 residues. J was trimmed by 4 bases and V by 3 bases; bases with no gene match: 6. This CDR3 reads CASSDRTSRYNEQFF. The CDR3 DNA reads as TGTGCCAGCAGCGACCGGACTAGCCGATACAATGAGCAGTTCTTC.

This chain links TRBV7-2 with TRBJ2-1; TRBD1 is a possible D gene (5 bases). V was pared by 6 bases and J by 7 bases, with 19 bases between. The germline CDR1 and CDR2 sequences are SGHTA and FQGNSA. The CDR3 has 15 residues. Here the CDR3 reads CASRPTEVIINEQFF. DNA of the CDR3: TGTGCCAGCAGACCGACAGAGGTTATCATTAATGAGCAGTTCTTC.

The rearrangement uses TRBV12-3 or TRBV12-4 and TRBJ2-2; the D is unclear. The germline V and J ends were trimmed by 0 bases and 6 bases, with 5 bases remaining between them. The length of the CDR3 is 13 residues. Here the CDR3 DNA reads TGTGCCAGCAGTTTAGCGTCCGCCGGGGAGCTGTTTTTT. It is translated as CASSLASAGELFF.

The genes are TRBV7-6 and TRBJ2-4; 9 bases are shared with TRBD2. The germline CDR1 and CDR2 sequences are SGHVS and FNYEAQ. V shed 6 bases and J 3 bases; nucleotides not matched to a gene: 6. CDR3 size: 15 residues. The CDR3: CASSLSSGVKNIQYF. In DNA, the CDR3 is TGTGCCAGCAGTCTGTCTAGCGGGGTCAAAAACATTCAGTACTTC.

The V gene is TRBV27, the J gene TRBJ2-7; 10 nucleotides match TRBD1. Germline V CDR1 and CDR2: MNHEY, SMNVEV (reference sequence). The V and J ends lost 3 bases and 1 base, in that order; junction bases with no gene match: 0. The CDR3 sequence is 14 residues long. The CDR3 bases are TGTGCCAGCAGTTTGGGACAGGGGTCCTACGAGCAGTACTTC. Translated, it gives CASSLGQGSYEQYF.

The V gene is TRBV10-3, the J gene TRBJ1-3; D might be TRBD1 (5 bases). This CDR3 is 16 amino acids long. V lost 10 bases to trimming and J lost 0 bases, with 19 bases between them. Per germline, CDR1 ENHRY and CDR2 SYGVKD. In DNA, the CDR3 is TGTGCCACTCGCGGGGACTGGCAGAGCTCTGGAAACACCATATATTTT. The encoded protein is CATRGDWQSSGNTIYF.

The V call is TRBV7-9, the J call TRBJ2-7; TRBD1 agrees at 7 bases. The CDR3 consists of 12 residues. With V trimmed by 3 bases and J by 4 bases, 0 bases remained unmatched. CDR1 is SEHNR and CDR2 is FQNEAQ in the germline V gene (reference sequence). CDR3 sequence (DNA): TGTGCCAGCAGCTTCAGGGGGTACGAGCAGTACTTC. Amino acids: CASSFRGYEQYF.

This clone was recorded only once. The CDR3 here is CASSTHPRGQQGYTF. The CDR3 coding sequence is TGTGCCAGCAGCACACATCCTCGAGGACAGCAGGGCTACACCTTC. The V and J genes are TRBV5-5 and TRBJ1-2; maybe TRBD1 (6 bases). Looked up from germline, CDR1 is SGHKS and CDR2 is YYEKEE (reference sequence). The CDR3 length is 15 residues. V gave up 4 bases and J gave up 8 bases, with 21 bases separating them.

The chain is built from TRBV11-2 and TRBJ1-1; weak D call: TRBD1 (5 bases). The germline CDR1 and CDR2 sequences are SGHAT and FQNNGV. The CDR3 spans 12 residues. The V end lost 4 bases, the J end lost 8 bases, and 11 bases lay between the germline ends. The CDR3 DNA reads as TGTGCCAGCAGCTCTGGGGGAGGGGAAGCTTTCTTT. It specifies CASSSGGGEAFF.

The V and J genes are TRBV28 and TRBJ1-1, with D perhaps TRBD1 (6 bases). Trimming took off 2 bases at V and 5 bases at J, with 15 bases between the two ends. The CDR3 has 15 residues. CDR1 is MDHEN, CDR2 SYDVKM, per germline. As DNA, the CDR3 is TGTGCCAGCAGTTTAAGGGGCAGGGGTTGGACTGAAGCTTTCTTT. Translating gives CASSLRGRGWTEAFF.

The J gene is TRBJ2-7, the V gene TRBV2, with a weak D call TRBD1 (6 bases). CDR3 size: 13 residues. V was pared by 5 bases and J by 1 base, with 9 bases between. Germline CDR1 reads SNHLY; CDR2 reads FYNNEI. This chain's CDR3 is CASSTGRSYEQYF. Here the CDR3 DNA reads TGTGCCAGCAGTACAGGGCGGTCCTACGAGCAGTACTTC.

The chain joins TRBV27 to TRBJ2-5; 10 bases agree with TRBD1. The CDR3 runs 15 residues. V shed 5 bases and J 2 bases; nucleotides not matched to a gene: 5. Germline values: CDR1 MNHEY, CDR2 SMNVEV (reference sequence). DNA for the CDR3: TGTGCCAGCAGTCTTCGGGACAGGGGACAAGAGACCCAGTACTTC. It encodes CASSLRDRGQETQYF.

Written as DNA, the CDR3 is TGTGCCAGCAGTCCTTATACCTACAATGAGCAGTTCTTC. It specifies CASSPYTYNEQFF. The chain has TRBV6-6 and TRBJ2-1; no clear D gene. Trimming removed 5 bases at V and 2 bases at J, with 7 bases between. The germline CDR1 and CDR2 sequences are MNHNY and SVGAGI (reference sequence). The CDR3 spans 13 residues.

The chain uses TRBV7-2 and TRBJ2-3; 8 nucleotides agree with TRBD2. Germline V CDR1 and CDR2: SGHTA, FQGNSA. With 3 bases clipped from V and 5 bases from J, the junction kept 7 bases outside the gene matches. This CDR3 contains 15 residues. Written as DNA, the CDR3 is TGTGCCAGCAGCTTGGGGGTTCTAGCGGGAGATACGCAGTATTTT. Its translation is CASSLGVLAGDTQYF.

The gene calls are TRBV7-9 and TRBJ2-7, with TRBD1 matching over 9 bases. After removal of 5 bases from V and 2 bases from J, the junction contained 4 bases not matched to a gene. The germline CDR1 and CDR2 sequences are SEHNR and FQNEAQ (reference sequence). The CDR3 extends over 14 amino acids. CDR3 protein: CASSVGTGPYEQYF. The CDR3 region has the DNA TGTGCCAGCAGCGTGGGGACAGGGCCCTACGAGCAGTACTTC.

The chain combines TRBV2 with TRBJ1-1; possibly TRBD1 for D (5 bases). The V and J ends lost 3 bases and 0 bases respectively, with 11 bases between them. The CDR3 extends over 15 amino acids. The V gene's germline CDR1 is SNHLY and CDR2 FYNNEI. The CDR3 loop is CASSDRGFLNTEAFF. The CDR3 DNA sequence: TGTGCCAGCAGTGATAGGGGCTTTTTGAACACTGAAGCTTTCTTT. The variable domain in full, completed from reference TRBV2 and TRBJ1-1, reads EPEVTQTPSHQVTQMGQEVILRCVPISNHLYFYWYRQILGQKVEFLVSFYNNEISEKSEIFDDQFSVERPDGSNFTLKIRSTKLEDSAMYFCASSDRGFLNTEAFFGQGTRLTVV.

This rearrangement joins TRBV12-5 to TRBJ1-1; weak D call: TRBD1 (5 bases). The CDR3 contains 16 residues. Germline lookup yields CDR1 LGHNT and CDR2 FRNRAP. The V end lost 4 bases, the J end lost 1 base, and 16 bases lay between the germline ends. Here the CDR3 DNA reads TGTGCTAGTGGTTGGGGCAGCGGGCGACCGAACACTGAAGCTTTCTTT. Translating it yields CASGWGSGRPNTEAFF. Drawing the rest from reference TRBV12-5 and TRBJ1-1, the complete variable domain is DARVTQTPRHKVTEMGQEVTMRCQPILGHNTVFWYRQTMMQGLELLAYFRNRAPLDDSGMPKDRFSAEMPDATLATLKIQPSEPRDSAVYFCASGWGSGRPNTEAFFGQGTRLTVV.

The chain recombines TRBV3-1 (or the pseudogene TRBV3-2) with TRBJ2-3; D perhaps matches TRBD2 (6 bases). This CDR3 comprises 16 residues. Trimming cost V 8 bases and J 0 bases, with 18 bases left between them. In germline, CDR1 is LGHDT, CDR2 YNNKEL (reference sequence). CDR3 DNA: TGTGCCAGCCCCGGGGAGGCAGCCTCTAGCACAGATACGCAGTATTTT. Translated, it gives CASPGEAASSTDTQYF.

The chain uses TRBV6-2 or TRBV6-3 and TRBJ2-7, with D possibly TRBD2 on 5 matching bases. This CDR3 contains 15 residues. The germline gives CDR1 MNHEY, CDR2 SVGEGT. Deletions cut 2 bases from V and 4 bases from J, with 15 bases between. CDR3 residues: CASSYLPGTGYEQYF. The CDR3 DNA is TGTGCCAGCAGTTACCTACCGGGAACGGGGTACGAGCAGTACTTC.

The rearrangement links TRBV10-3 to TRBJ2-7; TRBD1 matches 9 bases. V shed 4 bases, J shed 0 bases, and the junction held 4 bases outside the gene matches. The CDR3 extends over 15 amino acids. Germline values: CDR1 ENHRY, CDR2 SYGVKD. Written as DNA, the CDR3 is TGTGCCATCAGTGGTGGGACAGGGAGCTCCTACGAGCAGTACTTC. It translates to CAISGGTGSSYEQYF.